Below are 7 T cell receptor beta chains sequenced from a single sample in a study of blood T cell repertoires in COVID-19. TCRdb's copy holds only in-frame clones and misses some; the assay was immunoSEQ multiplex PCR. The sample yields under 250,000 clones, just under 85% seen once. Sequencing was done on a sample of PBMCs or T cells enriched from blood (not recorded which). These receptors were taken from a woman aged 40 to 50 with acute COVID-19.

In this sample, this clone turned up a few times. This chain links TRBV25-1 with TRBJ1-1; tentative D call: TRBD1 (5 bases). Germline CDR1 and CDR2: MGHDK and SYGVNS. V was cut by 1 base and J by 0 bases, with 15 bases left in between. The CDR3 length is 17 residues. The DNA of the CDR3 is TGTGCCAGCAGTGAATTTCCGGGGGGGAGAATGAACACTGAAGCTTTCTTT. This codes for CASSEFPGGRMNTEAFF. Looking up the rest from reference TRBV25-1 and TRBJ1-1 gives the full variable domain: EADIYQTPRYLVIGTGKKITLECSQTMGHDKMYWYQQDPGMELHLIHYSYGVNSTEKGDLSSESTVSRIRTEHFPLTLESARPSHTSQYLCASSEFPGGRMNTEAFFGQGTRLTVV.

The V call is TRBV5-4, the J call TRBJ1-3; D unresolved. The CDR3 extends over 14 amino acids. The V end lost 4 bases, the J end lost 1 base, and 9 bases lay between the germline ends. Germline CDR1 and CDR2: SGHNT and YYREEE (reference sequence). DNA of the CDR3: TGTGCCAGCAGCGGAGAGGCGTCTGGAAACACCATATATTTT. It yields the protein CASSGEASGNTIYF.

The CDR3 loop reads CASSPGLAVYEQYF. In nucleotides, the CDR3 is TGTGCCAGCAGCCCGGGACTAGCAGTCTACGAGCAGTACTTC. The chain couples TRBV5-4 to TRBJ2-7, with TRBD2 matching over 9 bases. The CDR3 runs to 14 residues. Germline CDR1 is SGHNT and CDR2 is YYREEE (reference sequence). J lost 3 bases, V lost 4 bases, and 5 bases had no gene match. Combining the CDR3 with reference TRBV5-4 and TRBJ2-7 gives the whole variable domain ETGVTQSPTHLIKTRGQQVTLRCSSQSGHNTVSWYQQALGQGPQFIFQYYREEENGRGNFPPRFSGLQFPNYSSELNVNALELDDSALYLCASSPGLAVYEQYFGPGTRLTVT.

V gene TRBV21-1 combines with J gene TRBJ1-2; the DNA was not used to check the table's D call, TRBD1. TRBV21-1 counts as a pseudogene. The CDR3 is 18 amino acids. In DNA, the CDR3 is TGTGCCAGCAGCAAAGCCCGGGACAGGGCCCATCAGGGGTATGGCTACACCTTC. This translates into CASSKARDRAHQGYGYTF.

The genes are TRBV7-3 and TRBJ2-2, with 11 bases matching TRBD2. CDR1 and CDR2 from the germline V gene are SGHTA and FQGTGA. V shed 5 bases and J 7 bases; nucleotides not matched to a gene: 12. The length of the CDR3 is 17 residues. The CDR3 sequence is CASSPRPSGGLVGELFF. CDR3 sequence (DNA): TGTGCCAGCAGCCCCCGGCCTAGCGGGGGGTTGGTCGGGGAGCTGTTTTTT. Supplemented by reference TRBV7-3 and TRBJ2-2, the full variable domain reads GAGVSQTPSNKVTEKGKYVELRCDPISGHTALYWYRQSLGQGPEFLIYFQGTGAADDSGLPNDRFFAVRPEGSVSTLKIQRTERGDSAVYLCASSPRPSGGLVGELFFGEGSRLTVL.

The chain couples TRBV7-2 to TRBJ2-1, with 11 bases that match TRBD2. CDR3 length equals 15 residues. In germline, CDR1 is SGHTA, CDR2 FQGNSA. The ends lost 5 bases at V and 5 bases at J; junction bases unmatched: 5. The CDR3 sequence: CASSDLAGGNNEQFF. Here the CDR3 DNA reads TGTGCCAGCAGCGATCTAGCGGGGGGCAACAATGAGCAGTTCTTC.

The gene calls are TRBV19 and TRBJ1-1, with unresolved D. The germline CDR1 and CDR2 sequences are LNHDA and SQIVND (reference sequence). V was cut by 7 bases and J by 6 bases, with 24 bases left in between. The CDR3 totals 16 residues. The CDR3 reads CASTPFAGLTPSEAFF. CDR3 coding DNA: TGTGCCAGTACCCCGTTTGCAGGTTTGACCCCCTCTGAAGCTTTCTTT.